This is a list of T cell receptor beta chains from one sample in a study of PD-1 blockade in classical Hodgkin lymphoma. TCRdb's copy holds only in-frame clones and misses some; the assay was immunoSEQ multiplex PCR. The sample consists of roughly 68,000 clones, roughly 92% of them appearing once. The sequenced sample consisted of peripheral blood mononuclear cells (PBMCs). Receptors were obtained from a human donor with classical Hodgkin lymphoma. Each CDR3 is given with its conserved first and last residue. D genes are given only for firm matches. The size field is filled for only some rows; it gives once, few, many or a size class.

V gene	D gene	clone size	J gene	CDR3 protein	CDR3 DNA
TRBV29-1	NA	once	TRBJ1-5	CSVRTAANQPQHF	TGCAGCGTTCGAACAGCCGCCAATCAGCCCCAGCATTTT
TRBV7-6	NA	once	TRBJ1-2	CASSLAGPGFNYGYTF	TGTGCCAGCAGCTTAGCGGGACCAGGGTTCAACTATGGCTACACCTTC
TRBV21-1	NA	NA	TRBJ2-1	CANLPWAEQFF	TGTGCCAACCTTCCATGGGCTGAGCAGTTCTTC
TRBV5-1	NA	NA	TRBJ1-1	CASSPGAFMNTEAFF	TGCGCCAGCAGCCCCGGGGCCTTTATGAACACTGAAGCTTTCTTT
TRBV5-1	NA	once	TRBJ2-5	CASSLDRAGHNPTLWETQYF	TGCGCCAGCAGCTTGGACAGGGCGGGACACAACCCTACCCTGTGGGAGACCCAGTACTTC
TRBV25-1	NA	NA	TRBJ2-1	CASSRNEQFF	TGTGCCAGCAGTAGGAATGAGCAGTTCTTC
TRBV30	NA	NA	TRBJ2-6	CAWSVGGANVLTF	TGTGCCTGGAGTGTTGGTGGGGCCAACGTCCTGACTTTC
TRBV9	TRBD2	NA	TRBJ2-3	CASSVKAGGPQDTQYF	TGTGCCAGCAGCGTCAAAGCGGGAGGGCCCCAAGATACGCAGTATTTT
TRBV12-5	NA	NA	TRBJ1-1	CASGLNDEAFF	TGTGCTAGTGGTTTGAATGATGAAGCTTTCTTT
TRBV6-6	NA	NA	TRBJ1-1	CASSYLGGTEAFF	TGTGCCAGCAGTTACCTGGGGGGAACTGAAGCTTTCTTT
TRBV10-3	NA	NA	TRBJ2-5	CAIKQPGDTQYF	TGTGCCATCAAGCAGCCCGGGGATACCCAGTACTTC
TRBV28	TRBD1	NA	TRBJ2-7	CATGPTGAREQYF	TGTGCCACAGGTCCGACAGGGGCCAGGGAGCAGTACTTC
TRBV6-5	TRBD1	NA	TRBJ2-7	CASSQGTGWNEQYF	TGTGCCAGCAGTCAAGGGACAGGGTGGAACGAGCAGTACTTC
TRBV11-3	NA	NA	TRBJ2-7	CASSLAGNSYEQYF	TGTGCCAGCAGCTTAGCCGGAAATAGCTACGAGCAGTACTTC
TRBV13	NA	once	TRBJ1-1	CASSPRGGDTEAFF	TGTGCCAGCAGCCCCCGCGGAGGGGACACTGAAGCTTTCTTT
TRBV19	NA	NA	TRBJ2-2	CASSIVVRSGGELFF	TGTGCCAGTAGTATAGTGGTTAGGTCAGGCGGGGAGCTGTTTTTT
TRBV5-1	TRBD1	once	TRBJ1-1	CASSSPGQTIMNTEAFF	TGCGCCAGCAGCTCACCGGGACAGACAATCATGAACACTGAAGCTTTCTTT
TRBV6-4	TRBD2	NA	TRBJ2-3	CASTAGSSGADTQYF	TGTGCCAGCACAGCGGGATCCAGCGGTGCAGATACGCAGTATTTT
TRBV6-1	NA	once	TRBJ1-3	CASSERWGHGNTIYF	TGTGCCAGCAGTGAACGGTGGGGGCATGGAAACACCATATATTTT
TRBV11-2	NA	NA	TRBJ1-1	CASSSDGTPNTEAFF	TGTGCCAGCAGCTCAGACGGGACACCGAACACTGAAGCTTTCTTT
TRBV9	NA	NA	TRBJ1-5	CASSVDGGNQPQHF	TGTGCCAGCAGCGTAGACGGGGGGAATCAGCCCCAGCATTTT
TRBV18	NA	NA	TRBJ1-4	CASSPPDRNEKLFF	TGTGCCAGCTCACCACCCGACAGAAATGAAAAACTGTTTTTT
TRBV7-6	TRBD2	NA	TRBJ2-3	CASSRRSGGGGGTDTQYF	TGTGCCAGCAGCCGACGCAGCGGCGGGGGAGGGGGCACAGATACGCAGTATTTT
TRBV18	NA	NA	TRBJ2-6	CASSRGSGANVLTF	TGTGCCAGCTCACGCGGGTCTGGGGCCAACGTCCTGACTTTC
TRBV7-2	NA	NA	TRBJ2-3	CASSLRGRDTDTQYF	TGTGCCAGCAGCCTTAGGGGGCGGGACACAGATACGCAGTATTTT
TRBV30	NA	once	TRBJ1-5	CAWSPNHSNQPQHF	TGTGCCTGGAGTCCAAACCATAGCAATCAGCCCCAGCATTTT